This T cell receptor beta chain stems from a study of CD8+ T cells in alopecia areata. The CDR3 length is 13 residues. Germline V gene lookup returns CDR1 LGHNA and CDR2 YNFKEQ. Trimming pared 4 bases from V and 2 bases from J, leaving 6 bases between. In each case, RNA was isolated and then reverse transcribed into cDNA as the sequencing template. The method was immunoSEQ multiplex PCR; TCRdb's version includes in-frame clones alone and lacks a portion of them. The sample holds roughly 170,000 clones, 59% seen once. The material was CD4+ T cells sorted from blood, obtained at week 0. The sequence derives from a human donor with alopecia areata. J is TRBJ1-5 and V is TRBV4-2; D remains unclear. CDR3 residues: CASSPRGNQPQHF. CDR3 nucleotides: TGTGCCAGCAGCCCACGGGGCAATCAGCCCCAGCATTTT.